These 29 T cell receptor beta chains were sequenced from one sample in a study of blood T cell repertoires in COVID-19. Assay: immunoSEQ multiplex PCR; the TCRdb copy retains only in-frame clones and omits some. The sample carries hundreds of thousands of clones, roughly nine tenths recorded once. The specimen was peripheral blood. The receptors here all came from a woman in her fifties or sixties with COVID-19, enrolled during active disease.

This clone was counted between two and nine times. The chain couples TRBV2 to TRBJ2-7; D is unresolved. CDR3 length equals 12 residues. Germline lookup yields CDR1 SNHLY and CDR2 FYNNEI. V lost 6 bases, J lost 1 base, and 7 bases lay in between. The CDR3 nucleotides read TGTGCCAGCAGGTATCTGTCCTACGAGCAGTACTTC. This encodes CASRYLSYEQYF.

The V call is TRBV28, the J call TRBJ1-2; D is perhaps TRBD1 (5 bases). CDR3 length equals 12 residues. V was shortened by 5 bases and J by 5 bases, with 9 bases between the two germline ends. The germline V gene has CDR1 MDHEN and CDR2 SYDVKM. The CDR3 protein is CASSRTGYGYTF. Here the CDR3 DNA reads TGTGCCAGCAGTCGCACAGGATATGGCTACACCTTC.

V and J are TRBV29-1 and TRBJ1-1; 7 bases are a match to TRBD1. The germline CDR1 and CDR2 sequences are SQVTM and ANQGSEA. With 2 bases clipped from V and 6 bases from J, the junction kept 6 bases outside the gene matches. The CDR3 contains 13 residues. As DNA, the CDR3 is TGCAGCGTTGAACCATTCGGACAGGCTGAAGCTTTCTTT. It encodes CSVEPFGQAEAFF.

This chain uses TRBV18 with TRBJ2-7, with 7 bases identical to TRBD1. Germline V gene sequence: CDR1 KGHSH, CDR2 LQKENI. This CDR3 is built from 14 residues. V shed 3 bases, J shed 7 bases, and the junction held 9 bases outside the gene matches. The chain's CDR3 is CASSPGTEPREQYF. Written as DNA, the CDR3 is TGTGCCAGCTCACCCGGGACAGAGCCACGGGAGCAGTACTTC.

J is TRBJ1-5 and V is TRBV6-1; 8 bases align to TRBD1. V lost 3 bases and J lost 1; bases outside the gene matches: 2. This CDR3 is 15 amino acids long. Germline CDR1 is MNHNS and CDR2 is SASEGT. CDR3 residues: CASSDRDRSNQPQHF. DNA of the CDR3: TGTGCCAGCAGTGACCGGGACAGGAGCAATCAGCCCCAGCATTTT.

This clone appeared a few times. The sample holds other DNA sequences that translate to the same CDR3. The rearrangement uses TRBV12-3 or TRBV12-4 and TRBJ1-2; D is perhaps TRBD1 (6 bases). The CDR3 is 13 amino acids. Deletions cut 5 bases from V and 5 bases from J, with 12 bases between. The CDR3 DNA is TGTGCCAGCAGTCTACAGGGAATTTATGGCTACACCTTC. It codes for CASSLQGIYGYTF.

Points on this clone: The junction departs from the called germline gene at one end, perhaps through a read error. The CDR3 DNA is TGTGCCAGCAGCTCTGGACTAGCGGCACAAGACACCCAGTACTTC. It specifies CASSSGLAAQDTQYF. The J gene is TRBJ2-5, the V gene TRBV5-4, with TRBD2 identical over 10 bases. The V gene's germline CDR1 is SGHNT and CDR2 YYREEE (reference sequence). CDR3 length equals 15 residues.

The rearrangement joins TRBV7-9 to TRBJ1-1, with TRBD1 matching over 7 bases. Germline V CDR1 and CDR2: SEHNR, FQNEAQ (reference sequence). The CDR3 contains 14 residues. V lost 5 bases, J lost 7 bases, and 10 bases stayed unmatched. The CDR3 region is CASSSRDSDFEAFF. CDR3 nucleotides: TGTGCCAGCAGCAGCCGGGACAGCGATTTTGAAGCTTTCTTT.

The chain links TRBV3-1 (or the pseudogene TRBV3-2) to TRBJ2-3; 9 nucleotides align to TRBD2. The V gene's germline CDR1 is LGHDT and CDR2 YNNKEL (reference sequence). The CDR3 totals 16 residues. Trimming cost V 0 bases and J 5 bases; bases outside gene matches: 6. CDR3 in amino acids: CASSQEGAGGGDTQYF. The CDR3 region has the DNA TGTGCCAGCAGCCAAGAGGGAGCGGGGGGCGGAGATACGCAGTATTTT.

The chain carries TRBV30 and TRBJ2-1; unclear D gene. V was pared by 7 bases and J by 10 bases, with 17 bases between. Germline V gives CDR1 GTSNPN, CDR2 SVGIG (reference sequence). This CDR3 comprises 12 residues. Here the CDR3 reads CAFTITKTEQFF. Here the CDR3 DNA reads TGTGCCTTTACTATAACTAAAACCGAGCAGTTCTTC.

The chain uses TRBV24-1 and TRBJ1-2; D remains ambiguous. Germline V gene data show CDR1 as KGHDR and CDR2 as SFDVKD. With 5 bases removed from V and 4 bases from J, the gap between germline ends came to 7 bases. This CDR3 comprises 12 residues. In DNA, the CDR3 is TGTGCCACCAGTGCACGGGGCTATGGCTACACCTTC. This sequence encodes CATSARGYGYTF.

The V call is TRBV9, the J call TRBJ1-4, with D possibly matching TRBD1 (5 bases). This CDR3 contains 17 residues. The germline V gene has CDR1 SGDLS and CDR2 YYNGEE. Trimming removed 0 bases from V and 0 bases from J, with 12 bases in between. CDR3 sequence (DNA): TGTGCCAGCAGCGTAGCGGGAGAAGGGGCAACTAATGAAAAACTGTTTTTT. It encodes CASSVAGEGATNEKLFF.

This chain joins TRBV2 and TRBJ1-3; TRBD1 is a possible D gene (5 bases). Per germline, CDR1 SNHLY and CDR2 FYNNEI. The CDR3 totals 13 residues. V lost 7 bases to trimming and J lost 4 bases, with 11 bases between them. The CDR3 spells CASMEGRGNTIYF. The CDR3, as DNA: TGTGCCAGCATGGAGGGGAGGGGAAACACCATATATTTT.

The V call is TRBV11-2, the J call TRBJ2-2, with D tentatively TRBD2 (5 bases). CDR1 is SGHAT, CDR2 FQNNGV, per germline. Trimming took off 5 bases at V and 5 bases at J, with 12 bases between the two ends. This CDR3 is 14 amino acids long. The chain's CDR3 is CASSRTGGTGELFF. DNA of the CDR3: TGTGCCAGCAGCCGGACTGGTGGTACCGGGGAGCTGTTTTTT. Drawing the rest from reference TRBV11-2 and TRBJ2-2, the complete variable domain is EAGVAQSPRYKIIEKRQSVAFWCNPISGHATLYWYQQILGQGPKLLIQFQNNGVVDDSQLPKDRFSAERLKGVDSTLKIQPAKLEDSAVYLCASSRTGGTGELFFGEGSRLTVL.

This clone occurred once. The rearrangement uses TRBV4-2 and TRBJ2-1; no definite D call. CDR1 and CDR2 (germline): LGHNA, YNFKEQ. Trimming pared 0 bases from V and 7 bases from J, leaving 25 bases between. The CDR3 is 19 amino acids. CDR3 protein: CASSQDPRVGSHGGNEQFF. CDR3 sequence (DNA): TGTGCCAGCAGCCAAGATCCTCGGGTCGGCTCCCACGGTGGGAATGAGCAGTTCTTC.

This clone is a singleton in its sample. The chain carries TRBV29-1 and TRBJ2-3, with D possibly TRBD2 on 6 matching bases. Trimming cost V 4 bases and J 6 bases, with 20 bases left between them. The CDR3 extends over 15 amino acids. CDR1 is SQVTM and CDR2 is ANQGSEA in the germline V gene. The CDR3 DNA reads TGCAGCGTTGGGAGGGTGGGGACGGCAAGGGATACGCAGTATTTT. Its translation is CSVGRVGTARDTQYF.

The chain combines TRBV18 with TRBJ2-7, with D possibly matching TRBD1 (5 bases). Germline V CDR1 and CDR2: KGHSH, LQKENI. This CDR3 is 12 amino acids long. V lost 3 bases and J lost 7, with 10 bases in between. The chain's CDR3 is CASSPGPAEQYF. DNA of the CDR3: TGTGCCAGCTCACCGGGGCCAGCAGAGCAGTACTTC.

This sequence joins TRBV19 and TRBJ1-3, with 7 bases lining up with TRBD1. The ends lost 5 bases at V and 0 bases at J; junction bases unmatched: 10. The CDR3 spans 17 residues. CDR1 and CDR2 (germline): LNHDA, SQIVND (reference sequence). The chain's CDR3 is CASSFSTGTVSGNTIYF. The CDR3 DNA reads TGTGCCAGTAGTTTTTCGACAGGGACCGTCTCTGGAAACACCATATATTTT.

The genes are TRBV14 and TRBJ1-2, with D perhaps TRBD1 (6 bases). Trimming pared 0 bases from V and 8 bases from J, leaving 13 bases between. This CDR3 has 14 residues. Germline loops: CDR1 SGHDN, CDR2 FVKESK. The CDR3 here is CASSQDLRGWGYTF. CDR3 in DNA: TGTGCCAGCAGCCAAGATCTCAGGGGCTGGGGCTACACCTTC.

The chain combines TRBV5-4 with TRBJ1-4; TRBD1 matches 9 bases. The V gene end was trimmed by 4 bases and the J gene end by 0 bases; junction bases not matched to a gene: 4. The CDR3 contains 16 residues. Germline CDR1 and CDR2: SGHNT and YYREEE (reference sequence). CDR3 bases: TGTGCCAGCAGCAAGGGACAGGGTACAACTAATGAAAAACTGTTTTTT. It specifies CASSKGQGTTNEKLFF. The full variable domain, completed using reference TRBV5-4 and TRBJ1-4, is ETGVTQSPTHLIKTRGQQVTLRCSSQSGHNTVSWYQQALGQGPQFIFQYYREEENGRGNFPPRFSGLQFPNYSSELNVNALELDDSALYLCASSKGQGTTNEKLFFGSGTQLSVL.

This chain links TRBV19 with TRBJ2-3; 10 bases agree with TRBD2. The CDR3 has 18 residues. The germline V gene has CDR1 LNHDA and CDR2 SQIVND (reference sequence). The V gene end was trimmed by 5 bases and the J gene end by 2 bases; junction bases not matched to a gene: 13. The CDR3 DNA is TGTGCCAGTAGTCCGACAGCAAGGACTAGCGGTTTCACAGATACGCAGTATTTT. It is translated as CASSPTARTSGFTDTQYF.

The genes are TRBV24-1 and TRBJ2-1; tentative D call: TRBD1 (6 bases). CDR1 and CDR2 from the germline V gene are KGHDR and SFDVKD. This CDR3 has 17 residues. Trimming removed 3 bases at V and 5 bases at J, with 19 bases between. The CDR3 sequence is CATSDASAGAVNNEQFF. CDR3 bases: TGTGCCACCAGTGATGCCAGCGCAGGGGCCGTAAACAATGAGCAGTTCTTC.

This clone was detected only a few times. The V gene is TRBV7-2, the J gene TRBJ1-5; D is perhaps TRBD1 (5 bases). V was shortened by 1 base and J by 4 bases, with 11 bases between the two germline ends. CDR3 length equals 15 residues. CDR1 is SGHTA and CDR2 is FQGNSA in the germline V gene. The CDR3, as DNA: TGTGCCAGCAGCTTAGAATGGGCAGGGAATCAGCCCCAGCATTTT. It specifies CASSLEWAGNQPQHF.

The CDR3: CASKAGAYNEQFF. CDR3 coding DNA: TGTGCCAGCAAGGCGGGGGCCTACAATGAGCAGTTCTTC. This sequence joins TRBV7-9 and TRBJ2-1, with 7 bases that match TRBD2. J lost 2 bases, V lost 7 bases, and 2 bases had no gene match. Germline CDR1 is SEHNR and CDR2 is FQNEAQ (reference sequence). The CDR3 spans 13 residues.

This clone was seen a few times. V is TRBV15 and J is TRBJ2-3, with 11 bases fitting TRBD2. Germline V CDR1 and CDR2: LNHNV, YYDKDF (reference sequence). With 3 bases clipped from V and 4 bases from J, the junction kept 9 bases outside the gene matches. CDR3 length: 17 amino acids. CDR3 in amino acids: CATSRDDSGGASDTQYF. CDR3 in DNA: TGTGCCACCAGCAGGGATGATAGCGGGGGGGCTTCAGATACGCAGTATTTT.

The chain uses TRBV6-6 and TRBJ1-2, with 8 positions matching TRBD1. Trimming removed 4 bases from V and 4 bases from J; junction bases left unmatched: 5. The CDR3 has 14 amino acids. Germline lookup yields CDR1 MNHNY and CDR2 SVGAGI (reference sequence). CDR3 DNA sequence: TGTGCCAGCAGTTGGACAGGGCGCGGCTATGGCTACACCTTC. Its translation is CASSWTGRGYGYTF.

The rearrangement links TRBV9 to TRBJ2-2; 9 positions agree with TRBD2. Unmatched junction bases numbered 13, after V lost 4 bases and J lost 6 bases. The germline V gene encodes CDR1 SGDLS and CDR2 YYNGEE. The CDR3 spans 17 residues. This CDR3 is CASSPRSGGGASGELFF. The CDR3 DNA sequence: TGTGCCAGCAGCCCCCGGAGCGGCGGGGGGGCCTCCGGGGAGCTGTTTTTT. The full variable domain, rest sourced from reference TRBV9 and TRBJ2-2, is DSGVTQTPKHLITATGQRVTLRCSPRSGDLSVYWYQQSLDQGLQFLIQYYNGEERAKGNILERFSAQQFPDLHSELNLSSLELGDSALYFCASSPRSGGGASGELFFGEGSRLTVL.

This rearrangement joins TRBV6-5 to TRBJ2-7, with 9 bases aligning to TRBD1. Per germline, CDR1 MNHEY and CDR2 SVGAGI. Germline trimming cut 6 bases from V and 4 bases from J; bases unmatched to any gene: 10. This CDR3 is 15 amino acids long. The CDR3 sequence is CASRLGGQGRYEQYF. In nucleotides, the CDR3 is TGTGCCAGCAGACTAGGGGGACAGGGACGGTACGAGCAGTACTTC.

The CDR3 here is CASSFGTNSGNTIYF. The CDR3 nucleotides are TGTGCCAGCAGCTTTGGCACTAACTCTGGAAACACCATATATTTT. The chain uses TRBV5-4 and TRBJ1-3, with no clear D. The CDR3 loop spans 15 amino acids. The germline gives CDR1 SGHNT, CDR2 YYREEE (reference sequence). The V end lost 2 bases, the J end lost 0 bases, and 9 bases lay between the germline ends.